This TCR beta chain is from a study of regulatory T cells in long-lasting Graves disease. Study at large: Graves' patients, diagnosed recently, had received antithyroid drugs under 3 months.

General study results and limits: Limited sample numbers may have lowered accuracy.

Germline V gives CDR1 SGHRS, CDR2 YFSETQ. V was clipped by 0 bases and J by 1 base, with 7 bases between them. The CDR3 totals 14 residues. The time point was: newly diagnosed GD, antithyroid drugs for less than 3 months. PBMCs provided the RNA from which the TCR library was made. An endocrinology department in Xi'an, China, supplied the patients. From each patient, roughly 10 milliliters of peripheral blood was drawn and collected into an EDTA anticoagulant tube. As concerns this clonotype: Its target is unknown.

Combining iRepertoire HTBI primers with Arm-PCR of CDR3 regions, the authors built TCR beta libraries. One entry per CDR3 protein, called by TCRdb with MiXCR from the multiplex PCR reads. Among around 240,000 distinct CDR3 sequences listed, more than 15% were seen once. The sample was also linked to a second study, of T cells in Graves' hyperthyroidism and ophthalmopathy.

V and J are TRBV5-1 and TRBJ1-1; D is undetermined. The source of this sequence is a woman younger than 45 with Graves disease. The material sequenced was peripheral blood mononuclear cells (PBMCs), taken at new diagnosis, from a patient treated with antithyroid drugs. The CDR3 here is CASSLVTENTEAFF. CDR3 in DNA: TGCGCCAGCAGCTTGGTCACAGAGAACACTGAAGCTTTCTTT.